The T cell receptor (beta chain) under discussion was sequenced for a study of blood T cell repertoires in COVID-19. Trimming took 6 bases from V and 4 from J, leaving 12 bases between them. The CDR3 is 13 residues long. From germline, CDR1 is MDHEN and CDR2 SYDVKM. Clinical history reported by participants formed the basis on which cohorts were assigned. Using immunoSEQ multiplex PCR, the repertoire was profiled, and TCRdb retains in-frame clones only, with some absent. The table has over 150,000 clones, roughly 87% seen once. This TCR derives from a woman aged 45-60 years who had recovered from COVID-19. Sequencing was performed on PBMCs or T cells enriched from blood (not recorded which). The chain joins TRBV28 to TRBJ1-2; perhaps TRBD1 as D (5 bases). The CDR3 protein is CASRPDRPYGYTF. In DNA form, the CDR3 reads TGTGCCAGCAGACCTGACAGACCCTATGGCTACACCTTC.